The clone carrying this T cell receptor (beta chain) appeared a few times. Reverse transcription of roughly 0.5 to 1 ug RNA was performed with random hexamers. TCRdb re-derived calls from the immunoSEQ multiplex PCR reads in MiXCR, one entry per CDR3 protein. The table lists under 200,000 distinct CDR3 sequences, 90% to 95% of them singletons. Healthy donors acted as controls, with matching for age and sex. This entry is derived from a study of CD8 T cells in Susac syndrome. The CDR3 contains 11 residues. Looked up from germline, CDR1 is SEHNR and CDR2 is FQNEAQ (reference sequence). V was trimmed by 1 base and J by 8 bases, leaving 5 bases between them.

This chain uses TRBV7-9 with TRBJ1-1; D is possibly TRBD1 (5 bases). This TCR was recovered from a human donor in good health. Sequencing was done on a sample of CD4+ T cells from PBMCs. For the CDR3, the DNA is TGTGCCAGCAGCTTAGACAGGGAAGCTTTCTTT. It encodes CASSLDREAFF.